This T cell receptor beta chain was observed in a study of T cell clonality in common variable immunodeficiency. Points from the study as a whole: In common variable immunodeficiency, TCR beta chains reportedly carried fewer deletions and N-nucleotide insertions.

There are a few counts of this clone. No antigen is known for it. The CDR3 extends 3 residues past the end of the read, so its final part is completed from the germline J gene. TCRdb keeps only in-frame clones here, not all; method: immunoSEQ multiplex PCR. The data show more than 20,000 clones, with none appearing a single time. In germline, CDR1 is SGHVS, CDR2 FNYEAQ. The V end was cut by 5 bases, the J end by 2 bases, with 12 bases between. The CDR3 length is 14 residues. CVID subjects were 15 or so female and 25 to 30 male, aged roughly 8 to 64. CVID subjects had received replacement immunoglobulin for at least one year.

The origin of this receptor is a human donor with common variable immunodeficiency. The sequencing input was peripheral blood mononuclear cells. The genes are TRBV7-6 and TRBJ1-2, with a weak D call TRBD1 (5 bases). The CDR3 here is CASSPGGGNYGYTF. The DNA read from the CDR3 is TGTGCCAGCAGCCCCGGCGGGGGGAACTATGGC.